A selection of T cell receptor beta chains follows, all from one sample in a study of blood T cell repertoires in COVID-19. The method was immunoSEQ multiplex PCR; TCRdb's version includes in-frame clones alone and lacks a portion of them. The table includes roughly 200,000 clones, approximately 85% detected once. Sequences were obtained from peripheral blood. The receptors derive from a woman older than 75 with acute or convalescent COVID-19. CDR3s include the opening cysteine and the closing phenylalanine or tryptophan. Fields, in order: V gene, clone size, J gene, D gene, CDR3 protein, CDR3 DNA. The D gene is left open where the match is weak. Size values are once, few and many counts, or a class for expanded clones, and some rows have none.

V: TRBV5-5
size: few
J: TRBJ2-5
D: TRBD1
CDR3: CASSARDRGIQETQYF
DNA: TGTGCCAGCAGCGCCCGGGACAGGGGAATCCAAGAGACCCAGTACTTC

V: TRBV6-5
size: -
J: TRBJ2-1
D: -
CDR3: CASRPNTDSYNEQFF
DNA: TGTGCCAGCAGGCCAAATACAGACTCCTACAATGAGCAGTTCTTC

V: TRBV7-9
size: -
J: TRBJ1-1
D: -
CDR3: CASSLQVLEAFF
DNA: TGTGCCAGCAGCTTACAGGTGCTTGAAGCTTTCTTT

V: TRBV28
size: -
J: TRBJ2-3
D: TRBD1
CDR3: CASSLGQGGTDTQYF
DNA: TGTGCCAGCAGTTTGGGACAGGGGGGCACAGATACGCAGTATTTT

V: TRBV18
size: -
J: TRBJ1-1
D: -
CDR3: CASSPRQNTEAFF
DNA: TGTGCCAGCTCACCACGACAGAACACTGAAGCTTTCTTT

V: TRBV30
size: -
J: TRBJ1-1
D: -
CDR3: CAWGGIQNTEAFF
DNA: TGTGCCTGGGGGGGGATTCAGAACACTGAAGCTTTCTTT

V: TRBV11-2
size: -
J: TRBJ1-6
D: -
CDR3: CASSLAAGVNSPLHF
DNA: TGTGCCAGCAGCTTAGCAGCAGGCGTAAATTCACCCCTCCACTTT

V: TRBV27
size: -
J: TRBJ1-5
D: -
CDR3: CASSSATGINYQPQHF
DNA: TGTGCCAGCAGTTCGGCAACAGGCATAAATTACCAGCCCCAGCATTTT

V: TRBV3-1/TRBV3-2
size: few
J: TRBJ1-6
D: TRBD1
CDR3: CASSRQTGTISPLHF
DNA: TGTGCCAGCAGCCGCCAGACAGGGACGATTTCTCCCCTCCACTTT

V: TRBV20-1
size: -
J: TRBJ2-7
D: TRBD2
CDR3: CSASRRTSGRREQYF
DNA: TGCAGTGCTAGTCGGAGGACTAGCGGGAGGAGGGAGCAGTACTTC

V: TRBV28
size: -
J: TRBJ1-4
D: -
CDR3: CASSFAGGATNEKLFF
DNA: TGTGCCAGCAGTTTCGCGGGGGGTGCAACTAATGAAAAACTGTTTTTT

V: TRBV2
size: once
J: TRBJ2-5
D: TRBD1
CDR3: CASSEDMGQGYF
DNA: TGTGCCAGCAGTGAAGATATGGGACAGGGGTACTTC

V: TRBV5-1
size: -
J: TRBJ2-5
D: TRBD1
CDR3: CASSPGTGFETQYF
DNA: TGCGCCAGCAGCCCCGGGACAGGGTTCGAGACCCAGTACTTC

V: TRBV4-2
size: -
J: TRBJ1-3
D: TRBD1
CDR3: CASSQLVSPGTGVTIYF
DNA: TGTGCCAGCAGCCAGCTCGTTTCCCCTGGGACAGGGGTTACCATATATTTT

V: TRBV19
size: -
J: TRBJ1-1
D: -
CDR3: CASTRLGGGAEAFF
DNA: TGTGCCAGTACGCGTCTTGGGGGAGGTGCTGAAGCTTTCTTT

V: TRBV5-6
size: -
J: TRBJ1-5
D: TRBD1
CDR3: CASSLMDGGGLQPQHF
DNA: TGTGCCAGCAGCTTGATGGATGGAGGGGGCCTTCAGCCCCAGCATTTT

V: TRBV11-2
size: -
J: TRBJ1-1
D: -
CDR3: CASRLGTGTEAFF
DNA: TGTGCCAGCAGACTGGGCACCGGCACTGAAGCTTTCTTT

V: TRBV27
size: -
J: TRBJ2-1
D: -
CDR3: CASSVWGRRNEQFF
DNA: TGTGCCAGCAGTGTGTGGGGGAGGCGTAATGAGCAGTTCTTC

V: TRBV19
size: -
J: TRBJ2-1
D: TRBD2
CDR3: CASSIDLSGASGSHNEQFF
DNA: TGTGCCAGTAGTATAGATCTAAGCGGGGCTAGCGGGAGTCACAATGAGCAGTTCTTC

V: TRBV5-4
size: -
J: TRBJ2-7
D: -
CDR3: CASSLGRGSYEQYF
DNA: TGTGCCAGCAGCTTGGGGAGAGGTTCCTACGAGCAGTACTTC

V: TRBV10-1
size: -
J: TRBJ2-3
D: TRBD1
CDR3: CASSEAGGAGEDTQYF
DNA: TGCGCCAGCAGTGAAGCAGGGGGCGCGGGTGAAGATACGCAGTATTTT

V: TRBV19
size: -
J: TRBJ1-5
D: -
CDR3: CASSIDRDQPQHF
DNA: TGTGCCAGTAGTATAGATCGGGATCAGCCCCAGCATTTT

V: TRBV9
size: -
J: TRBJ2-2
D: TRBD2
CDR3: CASSVGGGLAVGNTGELFF
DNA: TGTGCCAGCAGCGTCGGTGGGGGACTAGCGGTCGGGAACACCGGGGAGCTGTTTTTT

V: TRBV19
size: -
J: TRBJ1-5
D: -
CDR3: CASSRPWQPQHF
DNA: TGTGCCAGTAGTAGGCCTTGGCAGCCCCAGCATTTT

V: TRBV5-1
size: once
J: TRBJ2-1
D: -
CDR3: CASSLGQAYNEQFF
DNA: TGCGCCAGCAGCTTGGGACAGGCCTACAATGAGCAGTTCTTC

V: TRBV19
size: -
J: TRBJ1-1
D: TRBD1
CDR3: CASSTDRGETEAFF
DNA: TGTGCCAGTAGTACGGACAGGGGCGAAACTGAAGCTTTCTTT

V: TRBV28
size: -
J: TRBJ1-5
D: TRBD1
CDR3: CASSLYLDRASNQPQHF
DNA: TGTGCCAGCAGTTTATACCTCGACAGGGCTAGCAATCAGCCCCAGCATTTT

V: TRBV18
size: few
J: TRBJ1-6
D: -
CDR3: CASSPTQGDSPLHF
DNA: TGTGCCAGCTCACCGACACAGGGTGACTCACCCCTCCACTTT

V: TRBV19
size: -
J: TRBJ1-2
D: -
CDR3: CASTGRVTENYGYTF
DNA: TGTGCCAGTACAGGGAGGGTTACTGAAAACTATGGCTACACCTTC

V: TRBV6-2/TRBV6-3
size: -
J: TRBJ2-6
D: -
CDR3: CASSYGGAGANVLTF
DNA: TGTGCCAGCAGTTACGGGGGCGCGGGGGCCAACGTCCTGACTTTC

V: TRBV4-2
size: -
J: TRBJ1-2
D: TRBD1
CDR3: CASSRRQGDNYGYTF
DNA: TGTGCCAGCAGCCGACGACAGGGGGATAACTATGGCTACACCTTC

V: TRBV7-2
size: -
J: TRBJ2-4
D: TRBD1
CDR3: CASSQRGPGQTLAKNIQYF
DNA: TGTGCCAGCAGCCAAAGAGGTCCGGGACAGACTTTAGCCAAAAACATTCAGTACTTC

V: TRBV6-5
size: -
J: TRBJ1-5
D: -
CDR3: CASRETGRQPQHF
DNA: TGTGCCAGCAGGGAGACAGGCAGACAGCCCCAGCATTTT

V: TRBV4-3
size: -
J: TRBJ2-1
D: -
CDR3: CASSQVPSGNPRGEQFF
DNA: TGCGCCAGCAGCCAAGTTCCCTCAGGGAACCCCAGGGGTGAGCAGTTCTTC

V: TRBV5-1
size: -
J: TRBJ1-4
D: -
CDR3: CASRGSTTNEKLFF
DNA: TGCGCCAGCCGGGGTAGCACAACTAATGAAAAACTGTTTTTT

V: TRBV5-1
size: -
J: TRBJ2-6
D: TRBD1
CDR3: CASGVGTGTYGANVLTF
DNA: TGCGCCAGCGGGGTTGGGACAGGGACGTACGGGGCCAACGTCCTGACTTTC

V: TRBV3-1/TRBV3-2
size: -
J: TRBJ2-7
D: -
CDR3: CASSPQIPGQGFYEQYF
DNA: TGTGCCAGCAGCCCCCAAATTCCGGGACAAGGGTTCTACGAGCAGTACTTC

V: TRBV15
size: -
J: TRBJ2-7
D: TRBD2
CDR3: CATSRAGGGSYEQYF
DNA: TGTGCCACCAGCAGAGCAGGTGGCGGGAGCTACGAGCAGTACTTC

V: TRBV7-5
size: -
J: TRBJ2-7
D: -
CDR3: CARSLALGGREQYF
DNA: TGTGCCAGAAGCTTAGCGTTAGGGGGAAGAGAGCAGTACTTC

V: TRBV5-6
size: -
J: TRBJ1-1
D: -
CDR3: CASSLMTIATEAFF
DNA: TGTGCCAGCAGCTTGATGACAATCGCCACTGAAGCTTTCTTT

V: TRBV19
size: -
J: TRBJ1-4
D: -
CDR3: CASSINRATNEKLFF
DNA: TGTGCCAGTAGTATTAATCGAGCAACTAATGAAAAACTGTTTTTT

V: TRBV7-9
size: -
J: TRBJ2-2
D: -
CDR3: CASSLSAIYTGELFF
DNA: TGTGCCAGCAGCTTAAGCGCGATCTACACCGGGGAGCTGTTTTTT

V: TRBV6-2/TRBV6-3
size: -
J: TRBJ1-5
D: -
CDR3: CASSYVQNNQPQHF
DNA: TGTGCCAGCAGTTATGTACAGAACAATCAGCCCCAGCATTTT

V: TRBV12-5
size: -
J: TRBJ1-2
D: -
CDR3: CASGLPPGYTF
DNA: TGTGCTAGTGGTTTGCCCCCGGGCTACACCTTC

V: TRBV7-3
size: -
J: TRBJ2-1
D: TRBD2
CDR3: CASSSGLAGVEQFF
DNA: TGTGCCAGCAGCTCCGGACTAGCGGGGGTTGAGCAGTTCTTC

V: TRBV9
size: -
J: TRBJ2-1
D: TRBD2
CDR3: CASSPPGASGRGEQFF
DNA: TGTGCCAGCAGCCCCCCGGGGGCTAGCGGGAGGGGTGAGCAGTTCTTC

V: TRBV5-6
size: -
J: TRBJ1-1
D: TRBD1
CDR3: CASSLRRRTGPTEAFF
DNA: TGTGCCAGCAGCCTCCGTCGCCGGACAGGGCCCACTGAAGCTTTCTTT

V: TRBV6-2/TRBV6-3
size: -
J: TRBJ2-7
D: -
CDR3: CASSREGARSSYEQYF
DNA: TGTGCCAGCAGCCGAGAAGGGGCGAGGAGCTCCTACGAGCAGTACTTC

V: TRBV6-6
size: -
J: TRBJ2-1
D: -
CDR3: CASSTGRIFNEQFF
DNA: TGTGCCAGCAGTACTGGTCGTATCTTTAATGAGCAGTTCTTC

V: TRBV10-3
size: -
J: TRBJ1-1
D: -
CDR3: CAISEKQGLNTEAFF
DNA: TGTGCCATCAGTGAGAAACAGGGCTTGAACACTGAAGCTTTCTTT

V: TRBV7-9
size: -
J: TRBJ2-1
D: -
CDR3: CASTSDSLLVHNEQFF
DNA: TGTGCCAGCACCTCGGACTCACTCTTAGTCCACAATGAGCAGTTCTTC

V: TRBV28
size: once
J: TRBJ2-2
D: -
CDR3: CASSLGSGYTGELFF
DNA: TGTGCCAGCAGTTTAGGGTCAGGCTACACCGGGGAGCTGTTTTTT

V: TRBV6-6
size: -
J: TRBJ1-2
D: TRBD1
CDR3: CASSARQGAGYGYTF
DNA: TGTGCCAGCAGTGCTCGACAGGGGGCGGGCTATGGCTACACCTTC